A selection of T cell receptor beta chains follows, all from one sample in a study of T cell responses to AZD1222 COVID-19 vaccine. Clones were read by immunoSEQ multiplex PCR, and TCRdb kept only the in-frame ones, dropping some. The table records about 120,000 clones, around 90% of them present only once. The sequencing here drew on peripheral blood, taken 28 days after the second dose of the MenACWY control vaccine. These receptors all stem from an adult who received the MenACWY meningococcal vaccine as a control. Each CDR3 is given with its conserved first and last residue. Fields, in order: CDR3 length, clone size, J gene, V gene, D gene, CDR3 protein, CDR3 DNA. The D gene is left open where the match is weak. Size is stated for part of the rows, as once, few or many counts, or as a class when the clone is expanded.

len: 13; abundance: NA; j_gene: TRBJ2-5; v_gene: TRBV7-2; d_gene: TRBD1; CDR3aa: CASSLGQGSAQYF; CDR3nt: TGTGCCAGCAGCTTAGGACAGGGTTCGGCCCAGTACTTC
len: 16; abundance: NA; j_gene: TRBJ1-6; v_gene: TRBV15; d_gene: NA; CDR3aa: CATSRPSDYYNSPLHF; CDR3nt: TGTGCCACCAGCAGACCTAGTGACTACTATAATTCACCCCTCCACTTT
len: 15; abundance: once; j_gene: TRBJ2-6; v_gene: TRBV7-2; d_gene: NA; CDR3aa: CASSSNNLGANVLTF; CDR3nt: TGTGCCAGCAGCTCAAATAACCTCGGGGCCAACGTCCTGACTTTC
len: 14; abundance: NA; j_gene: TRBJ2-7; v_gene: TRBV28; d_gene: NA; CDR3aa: CASVSGPLAGEQYF; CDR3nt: TGTGCCAGCGTTTCCGGACCGCTCGCTGGCGAGCAGTACTTC
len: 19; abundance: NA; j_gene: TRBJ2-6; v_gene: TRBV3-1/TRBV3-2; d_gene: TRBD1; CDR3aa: CASSITGGGGPSGANVLTF; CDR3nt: TGTGCCAGCAGCATAACAGGGGGCGGAGGCCCCTCTGGGGCCAACGTCCTGACTTTC
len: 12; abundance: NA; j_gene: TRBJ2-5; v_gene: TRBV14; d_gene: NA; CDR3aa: CASSQSSTTQYF; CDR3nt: TGTGCCAGCAGCCAAAGTTCGACGACCCAGTACTTC
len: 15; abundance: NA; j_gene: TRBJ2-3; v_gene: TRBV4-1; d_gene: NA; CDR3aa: CASSQIWLGTDTQYF; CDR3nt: TGCGCCAGCAGCCAAATTTGGCTAGGCACAGATACGCAGTATTTT
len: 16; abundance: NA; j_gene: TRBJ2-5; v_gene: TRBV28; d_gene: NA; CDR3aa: CASSPILVGSQETQYF; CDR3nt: TGTGCCAGCAGCCCCATCTTGGTGGGGTCCCAAGAGACCCAGTACTTC
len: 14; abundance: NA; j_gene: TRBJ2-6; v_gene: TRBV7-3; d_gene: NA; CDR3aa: CASSLSSGANVLTF; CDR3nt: TGTGCCAGCAGCTTAAGCTCTGGGGCCAACGTCCTGACTTTC
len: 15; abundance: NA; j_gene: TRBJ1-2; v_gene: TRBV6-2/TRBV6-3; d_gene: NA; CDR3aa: CASSYSGNRVPGYTF; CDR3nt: TGTGCCAGCAGTTACTCCGGGAACAGGGTACCTGGCTACACCTTC
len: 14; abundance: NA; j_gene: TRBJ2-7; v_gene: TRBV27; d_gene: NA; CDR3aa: CATRQTSYSYEQYF; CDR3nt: TGTGCCACCAGACAGACTTCCTACTCCTACGAGCAGTACTTC
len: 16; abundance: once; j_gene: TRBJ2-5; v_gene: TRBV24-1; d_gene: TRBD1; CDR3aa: CATSDPTGGEVYLQYF; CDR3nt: TGTGCCACCAGTGATCCCACAGGGGGCGAGGTTTATCTTCAGTACTTC
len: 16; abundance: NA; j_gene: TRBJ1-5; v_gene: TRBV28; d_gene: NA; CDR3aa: CASSFYLAYSNQPQHF; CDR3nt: TGTGCCAGCAGTTTCTACTTAGCCTATAGCAATCAGCCCCAGCATTTT
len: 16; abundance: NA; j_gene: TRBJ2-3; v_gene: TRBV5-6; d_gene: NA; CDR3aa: CASSLETGSRTDTQYF; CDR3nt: TGTGCCAGCAGCTTAGAAACAGGGTCCCGCACAGATACGCAGTATTTT
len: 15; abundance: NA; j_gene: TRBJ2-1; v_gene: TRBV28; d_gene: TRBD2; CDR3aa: CASSLVAGGRNEQFF; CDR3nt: TGTGCCAGCAGTTTAGTAGCGGGGGGGCGGAATGAGCAGTTCTTC
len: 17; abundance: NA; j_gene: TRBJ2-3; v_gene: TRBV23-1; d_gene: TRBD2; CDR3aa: CASSQGGLAGRTDTQYF; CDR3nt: TGCGCCAGCAGTCAAGGCGGACTAGCGGGGAGGACAGATACGCAGTATTTT
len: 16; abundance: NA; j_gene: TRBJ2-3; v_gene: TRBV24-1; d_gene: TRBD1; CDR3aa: CATSEGGTGASDTQYF; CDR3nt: TGTGCCACCAGTGAGGGTGGGACAGGGGCGTCAGATACGCAGTATTTT
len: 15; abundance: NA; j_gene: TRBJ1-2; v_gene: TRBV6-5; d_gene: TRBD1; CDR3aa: CASSFEGQGPYGYTF; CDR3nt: TGTGCCAGCAGTTTTGAGGGACAGGGACCCTATGGCTACACCTTC